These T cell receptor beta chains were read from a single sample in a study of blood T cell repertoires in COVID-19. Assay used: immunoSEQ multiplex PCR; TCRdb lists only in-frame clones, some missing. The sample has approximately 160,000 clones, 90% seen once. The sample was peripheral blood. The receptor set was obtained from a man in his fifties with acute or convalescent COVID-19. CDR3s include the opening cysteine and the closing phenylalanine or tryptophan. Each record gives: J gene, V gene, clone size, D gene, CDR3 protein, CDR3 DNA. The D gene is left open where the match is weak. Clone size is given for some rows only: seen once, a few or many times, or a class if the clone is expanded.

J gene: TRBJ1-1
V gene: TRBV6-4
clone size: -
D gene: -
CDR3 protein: CASSDLGGTAFF
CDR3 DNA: TGTGCCAGCAGTGACTTGGGGGGAACGGCTTTCTTT

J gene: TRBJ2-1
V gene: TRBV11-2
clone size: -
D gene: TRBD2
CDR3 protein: CASSSFSLAETEQFF
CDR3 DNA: TGTGCCAGCAGCTCGTTCTCCCTAGCGGAGACTGAGCAGTTCTTC

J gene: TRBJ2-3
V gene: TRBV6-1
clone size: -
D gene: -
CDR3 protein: CASTFTDTQYF
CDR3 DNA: TGTGCCAGCACCTTTACAGATACGCAGTATTTT

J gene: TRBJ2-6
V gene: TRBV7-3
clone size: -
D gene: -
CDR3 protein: CASSLGSETGANVLTF
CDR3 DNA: TGTGCCAGCAGCTTAGGTTCTGAGACTGGGGCCAACGTCCTGACTTTC

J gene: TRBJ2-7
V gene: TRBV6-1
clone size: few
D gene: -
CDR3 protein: CASSEAPGVHYYEQYF
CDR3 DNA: TGTGCCAGCAGTGAAGCGCCAGGGGTTCATTACTACGAGCAGTACTTC

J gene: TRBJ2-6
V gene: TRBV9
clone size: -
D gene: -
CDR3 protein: CASSPKQWRAGANVLTF
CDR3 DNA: TGTGCCAGCAGCCCGAAACAGTGGCGAGCTGGGGCCAACGTCCTGACTTTC

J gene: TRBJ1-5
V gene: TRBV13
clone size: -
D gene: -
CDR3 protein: CASSFREAQPQHF
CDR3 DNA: TGTGCCAGCAGCTTCAGGGAGGCTCAGCCCCAGCATTTT

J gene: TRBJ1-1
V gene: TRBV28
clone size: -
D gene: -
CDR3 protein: CASSLYSNTEAFF
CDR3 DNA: TGTGCCAGCAGTTTATACAGCAACACTGAAGCTTTCTTT

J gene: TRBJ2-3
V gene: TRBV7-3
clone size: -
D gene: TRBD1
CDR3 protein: CASKGGPFSTDTQYF
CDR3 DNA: TGTGCCAGCAAAGGGGGCCCCTTTAGCACAGATACGCAGTATTTT

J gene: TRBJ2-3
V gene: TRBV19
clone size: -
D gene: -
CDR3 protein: CASSQVNTQYF
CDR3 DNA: TGTGCCAGTAGTCAGGTGAATACGCAGTATTTT

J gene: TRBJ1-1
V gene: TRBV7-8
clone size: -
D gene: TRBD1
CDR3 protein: CASSGRGMEEAFF
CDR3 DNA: TGTGCCAGCAGTGGCAGGGGGATGGAAGAAGCTTTCTTT

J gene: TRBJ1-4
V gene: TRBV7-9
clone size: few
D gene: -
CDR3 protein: CASSFVANEKLFF
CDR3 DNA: TGTGCCAGCAGCTTTGTGGCAAATGAAAAACTGTTTTTT

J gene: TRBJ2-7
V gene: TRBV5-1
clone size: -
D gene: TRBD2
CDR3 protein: CASSSGLAGPKHRNTYEQYF
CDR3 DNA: TGCGCCAGCAGCTCCGGACTAGCGGGACCGAAACATCGTAATACCTACGAGCAGTACTTC

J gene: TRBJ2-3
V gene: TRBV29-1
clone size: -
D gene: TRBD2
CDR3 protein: CSVCMTSGRGTQYF
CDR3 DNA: TGCAGCGTTTGCATGACTAGCGGGAGGGGTACGCAGTATTTT

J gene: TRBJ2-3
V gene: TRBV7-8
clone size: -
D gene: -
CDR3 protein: CASSLASASPFTDTQYF
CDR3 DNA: TGTGCCAGCAGCTTAGCAAGTGCTAGCCCTTTCACAGATACGCAGTATTTT

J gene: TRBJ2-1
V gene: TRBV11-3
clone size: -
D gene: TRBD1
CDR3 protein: CASSPGQGRIDEQFF
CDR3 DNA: TGTGCCAGCAGTCCCGGACAGGGAAGAATCGATGAGCAGTTCTTC

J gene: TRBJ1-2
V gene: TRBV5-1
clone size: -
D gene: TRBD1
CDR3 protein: CASSPGQGADWSGYTF
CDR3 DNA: TGCGCCAGCAGCCCCGGACAGGGGGCCGACTGGAGTGGCTACACCTTC

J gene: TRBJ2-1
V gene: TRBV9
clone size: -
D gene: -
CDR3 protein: CASSVAFNEQFF
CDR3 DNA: TGTGCCAGCAGCGTAGCGTTCAATGAGCAGTTCTTC

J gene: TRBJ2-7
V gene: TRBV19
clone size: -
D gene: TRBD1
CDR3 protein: CASSITGGIGYEQYF
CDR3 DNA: TGTGCCAGTAGCATAACAGGGGGAATCGGCTACGAGCAGTACTTC

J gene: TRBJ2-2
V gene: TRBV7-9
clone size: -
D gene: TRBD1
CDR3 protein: CASNDRGIGELFF
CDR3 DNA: TGTGCCAGCAACGACAGGGGCATAGGGGAGCTGTTTTTT

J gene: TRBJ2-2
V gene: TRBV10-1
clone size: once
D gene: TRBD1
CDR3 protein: CASSDGQGTGELFF
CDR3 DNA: TGCGCCAGCAGTGACGGACAGGGGACCGGGGAGCTGTTTTTT

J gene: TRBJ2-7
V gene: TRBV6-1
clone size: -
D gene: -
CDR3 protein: CASSERRPELFYEQYF
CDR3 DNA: TGTGCCAGCAGTGAAAGGAGGCCAGAACTATTCTACGAGCAGTACTTC

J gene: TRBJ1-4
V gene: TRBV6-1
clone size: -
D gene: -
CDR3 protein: CASSEELLYEKLFF
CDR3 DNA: TGTGCCAGCAGTGAAGAGCTTCTTTATGAAAAACTGTTTTTT

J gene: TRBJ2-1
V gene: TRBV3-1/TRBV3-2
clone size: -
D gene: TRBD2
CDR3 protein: CASRGLAGGVSSYNEQFF
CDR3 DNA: TGTGCCAGCCGCGGACTAGCGGGAGGGGTTAGCTCCTACAATGAGCAGTTCTTC

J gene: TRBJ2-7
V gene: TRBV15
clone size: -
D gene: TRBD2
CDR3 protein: CATSRDSGSPYEQYF
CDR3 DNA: TGTGCCACCAGCAGAGACAGCGGGAGCCCCTACGAGCAGTACTTC